The 8 T cell receptor beta chains below all came from one sample that was sequenced in a study of STAT3 mutations in large granular lymphocyte leukemia. Whole-study results and caveats: In T-cell large granular lymphocyte leukemia, about half of patients showed multiple immunodominant subclonotypes.

The protocol was immunoSEQ multiplex PCR, while the TCRdb copy is restricted to in-frame clones and leaves out a portion. This table holds fewer than 7,500 clones, approximately 30% found once. Their recognized antigens are unknown. Sequenced sample: peripheral blood mononuclear cells. Source of these receptors: a woman in her thirties or forties with T-cell large granular lymphocyte leukemia. Some clones in this sample may be carry-over from other donors' samples.

This clone is termed large (0.1 to 1%). The genes are TRBV6-5 and TRBJ1-4, with TRBD1 identical over 7 bases. The CDR3 is 14 residues long. The germline V gene has CDR1 MNHEY and CDR2 SVGAGI. J was trimmed by 8 bases and V by 3 bases; bases with no gene match: 6. This CDR3 is CASSYKQGLEKLFF. In nucleotides, the CDR3 is TGTGCCAGCAGTTATAAACAGGGGTTGGAAAAACTGTTTTTT.

This chain uses TRBV9 with TRBJ2-7, with 13 positions matching TRBD2. Germline lookup yields CDR1 SGDLS and CDR2 YYNGEE. V lost 0 bases and J lost 1; bases outside the gene matches: 1. The length of the CDR3 is 16 residues. DNA of the CDR3: TGTGCCAGCAGCGTAGGGGGACTAGCGGGGTCCTACGAGCAGTACTTC. This codes for CASSVGGLAGSYEQYF.

The CDR3 sequence: CAWSVGAGVYEQYF. DNA for the CDR3: TGTGCCTGGAGTGTAGGGGCAGGGGTCTACGAGCAGTACTTC. The V call is TRBV30, the J call TRBJ2-7, with D tentatively TRBD1 (6 bases). The CDR3 is made up of 14 amino acids. The V gene lost 0 bases and the J gene lost 3 bases, with 12 bases spanning the gap. Germline CDR1 GTSNPN, CDR2 SVGIG (reference sequence).

The CDR3 DNA follows: TGTGCCAGCAGCTTGGGGGTGGGAAGTGGCTACACCTTC. As protein: CASSLGVGSGYTF. The chain couples TRBV5-5 to TRBJ1-2, with no clear D. CDR1 is SGHKS and CDR2 is YYEKEE in the germline V gene (reference sequence). This CDR3 is 13 amino acids long. The ends were cut back, 0 bases at V and 7 bases at J, with 10 bases in the middle.

Only a few counts were recorded for this clone. The rearrangement links TRBV5-5 to TRBJ2-1, with TRBD2 as a possible D gene (6 bases). V shed 4 bases and J shed 0 bases, with 23 bases lying between them. CDR1 is SGHKS and CDR2 is YYEKEE in the germline V gene (reference sequence). The CDR3 covers 19 residues. As DNA, the CDR3 is TGTGCCAGCAGCCCGGGAGCTTTGGAACTCATGAGCTCCTACAATGAGCAGTTCTTC. It is translated as CASSPGALELMSSYNEQFF.

There are a few counts of this clone. The V and J genes are TRBV10-1 and TRBJ1-5; D not certain. The V gene's germline CDR1 is WNHNN and CDR2 SYGVQD (reference sequence). This CDR3 has 16 residues. Trimming cost V 5 bases and J 5 bases, with 19 bases left between them. In DNA, the CDR3 is TGCGCCAGCAGTCCCAGGAACCCCCGGCAGGATCAGCCCCAGCATTTT. Translation gives CASSPRNPRQDQPQHF.

This chain joins TRBV30 and TRBJ2-3; D is undetermined. The ends were cut back, 2 bases at V and 4 bases at J, with 4 bases in the middle. Germline CDR1 GTSNPN, CDR2 SVGIG (reference sequence). The CDR3 length is 11 residues. The CDR3 reads CAWSLADTQYF. The CDR3 DNA reads TGTGCCTGGAGTCTGGCAGATACGCAGTATTTT.

The CDR3 bases are TGTGCCATCAGCCGGACAGGGGAGATCGCCGAGCAGTACTTC. This encodes CAISRTGEIAEQYF. J is TRBJ2-7 and V is TRBV10-3; 9 positions agree with TRBD1. With V trimmed by 6 bases and J by 6 bases, 9 bases remained unmatched. Germline loops: CDR1 ENHRY, CDR2 SYGVKD. This CDR3 is built from 14 residues.